This TCR beta chain was obtained from a study of blood T cell repertoires in COVID-19. Study in general: T cells, B-cell-depleted T cells, or PBMCs provided the cDNA or gDNA that served as material.

The assay was immunoSEQ multiplex PCR, and TCRdb's table has in-frame clones only and misses some. The profile shows roughly 200,000 clones, around 86% of them singletons. The sequence derives from a man aged 35 to 55 with acute or convalescent COVID-19. Specimen: peripheral blood.

The CDR3 DNA follows: TGTGCCAGCAGTGAAGACAGGTATGGCTACACCTTC. Encoded protein: CASSEDRYGYTF. The V call is TRBV6-1, the J call TRBJ1-2, with D tentatively TRBD1 (5 bases). V was cut by 1 base and J by 5 bases, with 5 bases left in between. Germline V gene data show CDR1 as MNHNS and CDR2 as SASEGT. This CDR3 region has 12 residues.